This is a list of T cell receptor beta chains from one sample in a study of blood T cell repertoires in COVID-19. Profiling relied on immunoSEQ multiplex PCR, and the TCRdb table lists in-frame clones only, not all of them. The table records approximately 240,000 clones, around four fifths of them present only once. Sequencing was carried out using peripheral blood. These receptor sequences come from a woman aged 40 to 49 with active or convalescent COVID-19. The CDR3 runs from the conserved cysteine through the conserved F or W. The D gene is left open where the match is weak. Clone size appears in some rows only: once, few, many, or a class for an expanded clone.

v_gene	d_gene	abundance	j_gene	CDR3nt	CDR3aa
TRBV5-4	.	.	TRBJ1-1	TGTGCCAGCAGGTCGATGGGGGCTCGCGGAGCTTTCTTT	CASRSMGARGAFF
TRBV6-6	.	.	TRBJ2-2	TGTGCCAGCAGTTTGCACACGAGCGGTTGGTCCGGGGAGCTGTTTTTT	CASSLHTSGWSGELFF
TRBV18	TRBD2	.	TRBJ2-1	TGTGCCAGCTCACCAGGGCGGGGGGAGTTGCATGAGCAGTTCTTC	CASSPGRGELHEQFF
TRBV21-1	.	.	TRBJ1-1	TGTGCCAGCATCGAAACAGGGGGGTCGGTGAACACTGAAGCTTTCTTT	CASIETGGSVNTEAFF
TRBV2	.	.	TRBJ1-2	TGTGCCAGCAGTGAACTCAAGGCGGGGGGCTACACCTTC	CASSELKAGGYTF
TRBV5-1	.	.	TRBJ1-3	TGCGCCAGTTCATCTAGACCTCGGGGTAGTGGAGGAAACACCATATATTTT	CASSSRPRGSGGNTIYF
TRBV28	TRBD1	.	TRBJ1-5	TGTGCCAGCAGCCCACGGTGGGACAGGGGGCGTAATCAGCCCCAGCATTTT	CASSPRWDRGRNQPQHF
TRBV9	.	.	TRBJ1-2	TGTGCCAGCAGCGTGGGGGAGGGGCGCTATGGCTACACCTTC	CASSVGEGRYGYTF
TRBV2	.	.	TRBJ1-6	TGTGCCAGCAGTGGCGGGAGCTCCTATAATTCACCCCTCCACTTT	CASSGGSSYNSPLHF
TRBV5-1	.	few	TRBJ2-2	TGCGCCAGCAGCTTACAGAACACCGGGGAGCTGTTTTTT	CASSLQNTGELFF
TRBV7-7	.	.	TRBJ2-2	TGTGCTAGCAGCTCTGGGGCTTACACCGGGGAGCTGTTTTTT	CASSSGAYTGELFF
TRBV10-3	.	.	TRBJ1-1	TGTGCCATCAGAGGGACACGGGGAAACACTGAAGCTTTCTTT	CAIRGTRGNTEAFF
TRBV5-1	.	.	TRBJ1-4	TGCGCCAGCAGCTTTGACTGGGGCACTAATGAAAAACTGTTTTTT	CASSFDWGTNEKLFF
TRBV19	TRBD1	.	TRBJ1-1	TGTGCCACCCTAGACAGGGCTAACACTGAAGCTTTCTTT	CATLDRANTEAFF